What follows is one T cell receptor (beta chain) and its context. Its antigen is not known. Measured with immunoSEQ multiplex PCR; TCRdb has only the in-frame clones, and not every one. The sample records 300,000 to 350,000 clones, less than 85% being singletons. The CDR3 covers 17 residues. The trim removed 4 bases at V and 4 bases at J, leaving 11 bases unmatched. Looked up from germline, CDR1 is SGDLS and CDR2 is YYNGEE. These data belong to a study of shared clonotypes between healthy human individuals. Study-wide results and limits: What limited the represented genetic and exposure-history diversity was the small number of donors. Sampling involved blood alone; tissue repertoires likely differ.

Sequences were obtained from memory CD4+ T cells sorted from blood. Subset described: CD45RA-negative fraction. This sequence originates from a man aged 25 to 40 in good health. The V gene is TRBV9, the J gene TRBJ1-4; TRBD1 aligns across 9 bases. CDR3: CASSSGTGLWDNEKLFF. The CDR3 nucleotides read TGTGCCAGCAGCTCCGGGACAGGGCTGTGGGATAATGAAAAACTGTTTTTT.